The 28 T cell receptor beta chains in this list originate from one sample, sequenced in a study of beta chain features in type 1 diabetes. Antigens for these TCRs are unknown. Points from the study as a whole: Among patients with Type 1 diabetes, TCRB CDR3s were moderately but significantly shorter in every one of the four CD4+ subsets.

The entirety of the isolated RNA underwent reverse transcription, so expressed TCRB transcripts were sequenced. Libraries were prepared by immunoSEQ multiplex PCR; TCRdb keeps only in-frame clonotypes and omits some of them. The sample has over 600,000 clones, under 15% seen once. Material for sequencing was naive CD4+ T cells from blood. These receptors were obtained from a man in his thirties or forties with type 1 diabetes.

This clone was recorded a few times. CDR3 nucleotides: TGTGCCAGCTCCCTTCGAGAGGAGGAAAAACTGTTTTTT. Its protein is CASSLREEEKLFF. The chain joins TRBV18 to TRBJ1-4; no firm D call. Germline V gives CDR1 KGHSH, CDR2 LQKENI. The CDR3 extends over 13 amino acids. Trimming took off 6 bases at V and 8 bases at J, with 13 bases between the two ends. Full variable domain (remainder filled in from reference TRBV18 and TRBJ1-4): NAGVMQNPRHLVRRRGQEARLRCSPMKGHSHVYWYRQLPEEGLKFMVYLQKENIIDESGMPKERFSAEFPKEGPSILRIQQVVRGDSAAYFCASSLREEEKLFFGSGTQLSVL.

This clone has only a few counts. V gene TRBV5-1 combines with J gene TRBJ2-1, with D perhaps TRBD1 or TRBD2 (5 bases each). There are 14 residues in the CDR3. Trimming cost V 5 bases and J 2 bases, with 11 bases left between them. Germline V gives CDR1 SGHRS, CDR2 YFSETQ. CDR3 DNA sequence: TGCGCCAGCAGAATCGGGGACCCCTACAATGAGCAGTTCTTC. This encodes CASRIGDPYNEQFF.

The gene calls are TRBV9 and TRBJ1-1, with a possible D match to TRBD1 (6 bases). The CDR3 is 14 amino acids. CDR1 SGDLS and CDR2 YYNGEE come from the germline V gene. Trimming pared 4 bases from V and 7 bases from J, leaving 17 bases between. The CDR3 nucleotides read TGTGCCAGCAGCACCCACCCTCGACAGGATGAAGCTTTCTTT. This encodes CASSTHPRQDEAFF.

The table lists this clone with a few counts. The V gene is TRBV6-5, the J gene TRBJ1-2; D is perhaps TRBD1 (6 bases). Germline V gene lookup returns CDR1 MNHEY and CDR2 SVGAGI. This CDR3 comprises 11 residues. The ends were cut back, 8 bases at V and 13 bases at J, with 17 bases in the middle. This chain's CDR3 is CASLSGGQVTF. CDR3 nucleotide sequence: TGTGCCAGCCTAAGTGGGGGGCAAGTCACCTTC.

The table lists this clone with a few counts. V usage is TRBV5-1 and J usage is TRBJ2-7; 7 positions agree with TRBD1. V lost 6 bases to trimming and J lost 3 bases; unmatched junction nucleotides: 9. The CDR3 loop spans 14 amino acids. The V gene's germline CDR1 is SGHRS and CDR2 YFSETQ. CDR3 protein: CASKRGQDNYEQYF. CDR3 sequence (DNA): TGCGCCAGCAAGCGTGGACAGGACAACTACGAGCAGTACTTC.

This clone came up a few times. The rearrangement links TRBV7-2 to TRBJ2-1, with TRBD1 matching over 9 bases. J gave up 5 bases and V 5 bases, and 10 bases lay outside the gene matches. Germline V lookup: CDR1 SGHTA, CDR2 FQGNSA. The CDR3 has 16 residues. The CDR3 sequence: CASSQTAGTGHNEQFF. CDR3 coding DNA: TGTGCCAGCAGCCAAACTGCCGGGACAGGGCACAATGAGCAGTTCTTC.

This clone was picked up a small number of times. V gene TRBV19 combines with J gene TRBJ2-2; a weak D match, TRBD1 (6 bases). The CDR3 has 12 amino acids. V lost 9 bases and J 5 bases, leaving 10 bases between the germline ends. The germline V gene has CDR1 LNHDA and CDR2 SQIVND (reference sequence). The CDR3 reads CASPRGTGELFF. CDR3 DNA sequence: TGTGCCAGCCCCAGGGGTACCGGGGAGCTGTTTTTT. Filled out from reference TRBV19 and TRBJ2-2, the complete variable domain reads DGGITQSPKYLFRKEGQNVTLSCEQNLNHDAMYWYRQDPGQGLRLIYYSQIVNDFQKGDIAEGYSVSREKKESFPLTVTSAQKNPTAFYLCASPRGTGELFFGEGSRLTVL.

This chain joins TRBV6-5 and TRBJ2-3; D ambiguous. The CDR3 contains 14 residues. Germline lookup yields CDR1 MNHEY and CDR2 SVGAGI. The V gene lost 5 bases and the J gene lost 4 bases, with 13 bases spanning the gap. CDR3 bases: TGTGCCAGCAGTGAGCCGGGCAGTTCAGATACGCAGTATTTT. Its translation is CASSEPGSSDTQYF.

Only a few counts were recorded for this clone. This chain uses TRBV15 with TRBJ2-7; D is perhaps TRBD1 or TRBD2 (6 bases each). Trimming took off 0 bases at V and 2 bases at J, with 14 bases between the two ends. Germline V gene lookup returns CDR1 LNHNV and CDR2 YYDKDF (reference sequence). The CDR3 totals 16 residues. The CDR3 coding sequence is TGTGCCACCAGCAGAGATTTGGGGGGCCGGCCCTACGAGCAGTACTTC. This encodes CATSRDLGGRPYEQYF.

V is TRBV6-4 and J is TRBJ1-5; D unclear. Trimming took off 10 bases at V and 1 base at J, with 11 bases between the two ends. The CDR3 spans 13 residues. The V gene's germline CDR1 is MRHNA and CDR2 SNTAGT. The CDR3 here is CATAPESNQPQHF. CDR3 in DNA: TGTGCCACAGCGCCGGAAAGCAATCAGCCCCAGCATTTT.

This clone has just a few counts. The chain combines TRBV19 with TRBJ2-1, with 7 bases fitting TRBD1. V dropped 10 bases and J dropped 0; count of bases not matched to a gene: 9. There are 15 residues in the CDR3. Germline CDR1 is LNHDA and CDR2 is SQIVND (reference sequence). CDR3 loop: CATSLDRYSYNEQFF. The CDR3 coding sequence is TGTGCCACCTCCCTGGACAGGTACTCCTACAATGAGCAGTTCTTC.

The V gene is TRBV29-1, the J gene TRBJ2-7, with 9 bases that match TRBD2. The CDR3 totals 11 residues. Germline V gene sequence: CDR1 SQVTM, CDR2 ANQGSEA. The V gene end was trimmed by 7 bases and the J gene end by 5 bases; junction bases not matched to a gene: 3. Here the CDR3 reads CSDRGGDEQYF. CDR3 DNA sequence: TGCAGCGACCGCGGGGGGGACGAGCAGTACTTC.

In the case of this clone: This same CDR3 is encoded by further DNA sequences in the sample. The V and J genes are TRBV5-4 and TRBJ2-1; D possibly corresponds to TRBD2 (7 bases). Per the germline V gene, CDR1 is SGHNT and CDR2 is YYREEE (reference sequence). The V end was cut by 5 bases, the J end by 2 bases, with 17 bases between. The CDR3 runs to 16 residues. The CDR3 nucleotides are TGTGCCAGCAGTTCTCGCGGGGGCTCAACCTACAATGAGCAGTTCTTC. This gives the protein CASSSRGGSTYNEQFF.

The table lists this clone with a few counts. This chain uses TRBV6-6 with TRBJ1-2; D is perhaps TRBD1 (6 bases). The ends were cut back, 5 bases at V and 7 bases at J, with 20 bases in the middle. CDR1 and CDR2 (germline): MNHNY, SVGAGI (reference sequence). The CDR3 contains 15 residues. CDR3 bases: TGTGCCAGCAGTACGCCAGGGACAAGCCCTGGTGGCTACACCTTC. Protein sequence: CASSTPGTSPGGYTF.

This clone was seen only a few times. Other DNA sequences in the sample encode the same CDR3. This rearrangement joins TRBV6-5 to TRBJ2-7; TRBD1 or TRBD2 may be the D gene (5 bases each). This CDR3 comprises 14 residues. Germline loops: CDR1 MNHEY, CDR2 SVGAGI. Trimming took off 2 bases at V and 3 bases at J, with 11 bases between the two ends. The CDR3 DNA sequence: TGTGCCAGCAGTTACCGGGACGGAGGCTACGAGCAGTACTTC. This encodes CASSYRDGGYEQYF.

This clone was seen only a few times. V and J are TRBV28 and TRBJ2-7; D not certain. The V gene's germline CDR1 is MDHEN and CDR2 SYDVKM. CDR3 length equals 11 residues. V was clipped by 5 bases and J by 4 bases, with 6 bases between them. The CDR3 DNA follows: TGTGCCAGCAGTCGAAAGTACGAGCAGTACTTC. It codes for CASSRKYEQYF.

The gene calls are TRBV19 and TRBJ1-2; D ambiguous. Germline assignment: CDR1 LNHDA and CDR2 SQIVND (reference sequence). The CDR3 has 15 residues. Trimming left V 7 bases short and J 4 bases short, with 19 bases between. The CDR3 DNA is TGTGCCAGTACTACGATTGACGGGATCTCCTATGGCTACACCTTC. It yields the protein CASTTIDGISYGYTF. Drawing the rest from reference TRBV19 and TRBJ1-2, the complete variable domain is DGGITQSPKYLFRKEGQNVTLSCEQNLNHDAMYWYRQDPGQGLRLIYYSQIVNDFQKGDIAEGYSVSREKKESFPLTVTSAQKNPTAFYLCASTTIDGISYGYTFGSGTRLTVV.

There are a few counts of this clone. The rearrangement joins TRBV14 to TRBJ2-4; 7 bases are shared with TRBD1. Trimming took 1 base from V and 2 from J; bases not matched to a gene: 8. The CDR3 runs 17 residues. CDR1 SGHDN and CDR2 FVKESK come from the germline V gene. CDR3 in amino acids: CASSQGALQGTKNIQYF. The CDR3 bases are TGTGCCAGCAGCCAAGGGGCCCTACAGGGGACCAAAAACATTCAGTACTTC.

This chain links TRBV25-1 with TRBJ1-1; TRBD1 aligns across 10 bases. The CDR3 consists of 14 residues. V shed 6 bases, J shed 3 bases, and the junction held 4 bases outside the gene matches. CDR1 and CDR2 (germline): MGHDK, SYGVNS. CDR3 sequence: CASRQTGGHTEAFF. The DNA for the CDR3 is TGTGCCAGCAGGCAGACAGGGGGCCACACTGAAGCTTTCTTT.

J is TRBJ2-7 and V is TRBV30; 9 bases align to TRBD1. Unmatched junction bases numbered 6, after V lost 0 bases and J lost 0 bases. The CDR3 loop spans 16 amino acids. Germline V CDR1 and CDR2: GTSNPN, SVGIG (reference sequence). Written as DNA, the CDR3 is TGTGCCTGGAGTGTACAGGGGACAGGGAGCTCCTACGAGCAGTACTTC. Protein sequence: CAWSVQGTGSSYEQYF.

In nucleotides, the CDR3 is TGTGCCACGCGGGACAGGGTATACACCGGGGAGCTGTTTTTT. Translating it yields CATRDRVYTGELFF. The chain employs TRBV25-1 and TRBJ2-2; 9 bases align to TRBD1. Germline CDR1 and CDR2: MGHDK and SYGVNS. The CDR3 sequence is 14 residues long. Trimming at V came to 10 bases and at J to 3 bases, leaving 6 bases not matched to a gene.

This clone came up a few times. The rearrangement uses TRBV10-3 and TRBJ2-7; weak D call: TRBD1 (6 bases). Trimming cost V 4 bases and J 3 bases, with 13 bases left between them. Germline V gene lookup returns CDR1 ENHRY and CDR2 SYGVKD. The CDR3 has 14 residues. DNA for the CDR3: TGTGCCATCAGTGTACAGGGTGGGGACTACGAGCAGTACTTC. The encoded protein is CAISVQGGDYEQYF.

V and J are TRBV13 and TRBJ2-7; D remains ambiguous. The CDR3 contains 12 residues. The germline V gene has CDR1 PRHDT and CDR2 FYEKMQ (reference sequence). Trimming removed 5 bases from V and 7 bases from J, with 12 bases in between. The CDR3 loop reads CASSPFFGEQYF. Here the CDR3 DNA reads TGTGCCAGCAGCCCATTTTTCGGAGAGCAGTACTTC.

This chain uses TRBV5-1 with TRBJ1-3, with no clear D. Germline V gene lookup returns CDR1 SGHRS and CDR2 YFSETQ. This CDR3 has 15 residues. Trimming removed 2 bases at V and 3 bases at J, with 12 bases between. The CDR3 loop reads CASSFSTANGNTIYF. In nucleotides, the CDR3 is TGCGCCAGCAGCTTCTCAACGGCGAATGGAAACACCATATATTTT.

The V call is TRBV28, the J call TRBJ1-2; no reliable D call. This CDR3 is built from 14 residues. V gave up 2 bases and J gave up 8 bases, with 15 bases separating them. From germline, CDR1 is MDHEN and CDR2 SYDVKM. The CDR3 DNA reads as TGTGCCAGCAGTTTACGGACGGCCAGGAAGGGCTACACCTTC. It encodes CASSLRTARKGYTF.

This clone occurred many times. Additional DNA sequences in this sample encode the identical CDR3. V gene TRBV11-2 combines with J gene TRBJ2-1, with 7 nucleotides matching TRBD1. This CDR3 has 16 residues. Per germline, CDR1 SGHAT and CDR2 FQNNGV. The ends lost 3 bases at V and 0 bases at J; junction bases unmatched: 5. CDR3 DNA sequence: TGTGCCAGCAGCTTCCACAGGGGAAGCTCCTACAATGAGCAGTTCTTC. Its protein is CASSFHRGSSYNEQFF.

This clone was recorded a few times. J is TRBJ2-1 and V is TRBV10-3; perhaps TRBD1 as D (6 bases). The CDR3 length is 13 residues. V was cut by 3 bases and J by 6 bases, with 9 bases left in between. The V gene's germline CDR1 is ENHRY and CDR2 SYGVKD. This CDR3 is CAISDLRGNEQFF. CDR3 coding DNA: TGTGCCATCAGTGACCTCAGGGGCAATGAGCAGTTCTTC.

The chain joins TRBV4-1 to TRBJ2-3; D is unresolved. CDR3 size: 13 residues. V was cut by 4 bases and J by 6 bases, with 11 bases left in between. Germline values: CDR1 MGHRA, CDR2 YSYEKL. In DNA form, the CDR3 reads TGCGCCAGCAGCCCGATTTACGGGGATACGCAGTATTTT. This translates into CASSPIYGDTQYF.